A single sample is the source of the 10 T cell receptor beta chains below, sequenced in a study of T cell responses to AZD1222 COVID-19 vaccine. The assay was immunoSEQ multiplex PCR, and TCRdb's table has in-frame clones only and misses some. The sample lists 150,000 or so clones, more than 75% occurring once. The sequenced sample was peripheral blood, obtained on day 0 of AZD1222 vaccination. Receptors were obtained from an adult in good health.

This chain uses TRBV5-8 with TRBJ2-3; D uncertain. This CDR3 is 13 amino acids long. With 2 bases removed from V and 5 bases from J, the gap between germline ends came to 9 bases. Germline V lookup: CDR1 SGHTS, CDR2 YDEGEE. CDR3 amino acids: CASSFDPKDTQYF. The CDR3 DNA is TGTGCCAGCAGCTTCGATCCGAAAGATACGCAGTATTTT.

The chain has TRBV4-1 and TRBJ2-5, with D maybe TRBD2 (6 bases). Germline lookup yields CDR1 MGHRA and CDR2 YSYEKL. Deletions cut 4 bases from V and 3 bases from J, with 15 bases between. This CDR3 spans 15 amino acids. Written as DNA, the CDR3 is TGCGCCAGCAGCCCACCCGGGACTGAAGAAGAGACCCAGTACTTC. Translating it yields CASSPPGTEEETQYF.

This chain connects TRBV4-2 to TRBJ1-3; 10 nucleotides line up with TRBD1. The CDR3 is 13 amino acids. The junction had 5 bases not matched to a gene; V was cut back by 8 bases and J by 7 bases. Germline V gene data show CDR1 as LGHNA and CDR2 as YNFKEQ. The CDR3 bases are TGTGCCAGCGGGACAGGGGTTGGGAACACCATATATTTT. Amino acid sequence: CASGTGVGNTIYF.

V usage is TRBV6-2 or TRBV6-3 and J usage is TRBJ1-3; no clear D gene. V was cut by 0 bases and J by 2 bases, with 5 bases left in between. The germline gives CDR1 MNHEY, CDR2 SVGEGT. The CDR3 runs 14 residues. The CDR3 loop is CASSYSTTGNTIYF. As DNA, the CDR3 is TGTGCCAGCAGTTACTCGACCACTGGAAACACCATATATTTT.

This rearrangement joins TRBV19 to TRBJ1-6; no reliable D call. Trimming shortened V by 6 bases and J by 11 bases, and 17 bases separated the two germline ends. Germline V CDR1 and CDR2: LNHDA, SQIVND (reference sequence). This CDR3 has 14 amino acids. The DNA of the CDR3 is TGTGCCAGTAGCATTCCGGGAGATGGGACACCCCTCCACTTT. Translating it yields CASSIPGDGTPLHF.

The chain combines TRBV5-4 with TRBJ1-3; D not resolved. CDR3 length: 15 amino acids. The germline V and J ends were trimmed by 0 bases and 2 bases, with 9 bases remaining between them. Germline lookup yields CDR1 SGHNT and CDR2 YYREEE (reference sequence). For the CDR3, the DNA is TGTGCCAGCAGCTTGGTGGGAGGCGCTGGAAACACCATATATTTT. Encoded protein: CASSLVGGAGNTIYF.

The chain recombines TRBV4-3 with TRBJ2-7; D might be TRBD1 (6 bases). Germline lookup yields CDR1 LGHNA and CDR2 YSLEER. The V and J ends lost 0 bases and 0 bases respectively, with 21 bases between them. The CDR3 length is 19 residues. The CDR3 coding sequence is TGCGCCAGCAGCCAAGAAGGGGGACCGACGACACTGGGCTCCTACGAGCAGTACTTC. Its translation: CASSQEGGPTTLGSYEQYF.

The DNA for the CDR3 is TGCGCCAGCAGCCAAGTTTGGGGCGGGAATCAGCCCCAGCATTTT. Translating gives CASSQVWGGNQPQHF. This sequence joins TRBV4-1 and TRBJ1-5, with D possibly being TRBD1 (5 bases). CDR3 length equals 15 residues. Germline V lookup: CDR1 MGHRA, CDR2 YSYEKL. V gave up 1 base and J gave up 4 bases, with 11 bases separating them.

The V and J genes are TRBV13 and TRBJ2-1; D may be TRBD1 (5 bases). V was shortened by 5 bases and J by 9 bases, with 8 bases between the two germline ends. Germline CDR1 PRHDT, CDR2 FYEKMQ (reference sequence). The CDR3 totals 11 residues. CDR3 residues: CASSQTVEQFF. The CDR3 DNA is TGTGCCAGCAGCCAGACAGTTGAGCAGTTCTTC.

The chain uses TRBV28 and TRBJ2-1; D remains ambiguous. Germline V gives CDR1 MDHEN, CDR2 SYDVKM. There are 10 residues in the CDR3. V was clipped by 8 bases and J by 4 bases, with 3 bases between them. The CDR3 sequence: CASGYNEQFF. DNA of the CDR3: TGTGCCAGCGGTTACAATGAGCAGTTCTTC. The whole variable domain, remainder taken from reference TRBV28 and TRBJ2-1, is DVKVTQSSRYLVKRTGEKVFLECVQDMDHENMFWYRQDPGLGLRLIYFSYDVKMKEKGDIPEGYSVSREKKERFSLILESASTNQTSMYLCASGYNEQFFGPGTRLTVL.